Each of the 28 T cell receptor beta chains below was sequenced from the same sample in a study of PD-L1 blockade in urothelial cancer. Sequencing used immunoSEQ multiplex PCR; TCRdb keeps in-frame clones, though not all of them. The sample shows some 100,000 clones, 90% to 95% of them seen only once. This specimen was PBMCs, taken around atezolizumab (anti-PD-L1) treatment. The receptors here all came from a woman older than 75 with urothelial cancer.

The J gene is TRBJ2-7, the V gene TRBV5-1; 11 nucleotides line up with TRBD2. The CDR3 loop spans 16 amino acids. V lost 4 bases to trimming and J lost 0 bases; unmatched junction nucleotides: 6. Germline V lookup: CDR1 SGHRS, CDR2 YFSETQ. The CDR3 sequence is CASSNGLAGLSYEQYF. In DNA, the CDR3 is TGCGCCAGCAGCAACGGACTAGCGGGCCTCTCCTACGAGCAGTACTTC.

The gene calls are TRBV15 and TRBJ2-1; 9 bases map to TRBD2. The trim removed 2 bases at V and 0 bases at J, leaving 11 bases unmatched. This CDR3 has 19 residues. The germline gives CDR1 LNHNV, CDR2 YYDKDF (reference sequence). The CDR3, as DNA: TGTGCCACCAGCAGAACCCACCAGAGCGGGAGGAGCTCCTACAATGAGCAGTTCTTC. As protein: CATSRTHQSGRSSYNEQFF.

The chain links TRBV11-2 to TRBJ1-1; D is perhaps TRBD1 (6 bases). Trimming took 5 bases from V and 1 from J, leaving 11 bases between them. This CDR3 comprises 14 residues. Germline V gene sequence: CDR1 SGHAT, CDR2 FQNNGV. CDR3 in amino acids: CASSRMTGNTEAFF. As DNA, the CDR3 is TGTGCCAGCAGCAGGATGACAGGGAACACTGAAGCTTTCTTT.

The genes are TRBV27 and TRBJ2-2; possibly TRBD2 for D (5 bases). Germline loops: CDR1 MNHEY, CDR2 SMNVEV (reference sequence). The CDR3 loop spans 17 amino acids. V dropped 7 bases and J dropped 2 bases, with 20 bases sitting between them. The CDR3 DNA is TGTGCCAGCACGTTCGGGTCAGGACTCTTAAACACCGGGGAGCTGTTTTTT. Translated, it gives CASTFGSGLLNTGELFF.

The chain joins TRBV5-6 to TRBJ1-1; D is ambiguous. V was shortened by 7 bases and J by 1 base, with 17 bases between the two germline ends. This CDR3 spans 15 amino acids. In germline, CDR1 is SGHDT, CDR2 YYEEEE. The CDR3 nucleotides read TGTGCCAGCCTTCTGAGGGCCGGGAGGAACACTGAAGCTTTCTTT. Translating it yields CASLLRAGRNTEAFF. The whole variable domain, filled in from reference TRBV5-6 and TRBJ1-1, reads DAGVTQSPTHLIKTRGQQVTLRCSPKSGHDTVSWYQQALGQGPQFIFQYYEEEERQRGNFPDRFSGHQFPNYSSELNVNALLLGDSALYLCASLLRAGRNTEAFFGQGTRLTVV.

The CDR3 sequence: CASSPRGSSSDTQYF. CDR3 DNA sequence: TGTGCCAGCAGCCCCAGGGGGAGTAGCTCAGATACGCAGTATTTT. This chain links TRBV6-6 with TRBJ2-3, with 7 bases aligning to TRBD1. Trimming cost V 6 bases and J 4 bases; bases outside gene matches: 10. Germline lookup yields CDR1 MNHNY and CDR2 SVGAGI (reference sequence). This CDR3 has 15 amino acids.

The chain joins TRBV15 to TRBJ2-5; a weak D match, TRBD2 (5 bases). The germline V gene encodes CDR1 LNHNV and CDR2 YYDKDF (reference sequence). The CDR3 consists of 15 residues. The V end lost 0 bases, the J end lost 5 bases, and 13 bases lay between the germline ends. The CDR3 is CATSRDRGSRETQYF. The CDR3 nucleotides are TGTGCCACCAGCAGAGATCGGGGTAGCCGGGAGACCCAGTACTTC. Full variable domain (rest looked up from reference TRBV15 and TRBJ2-5): DAMVIQNPRYQVTQFGKPVTLSCSQTLNHNVMYWYQQKSSQAPKLLFHYYDKDFNNEADTPDNFQSRRPNTSFCFLDIRSPGLGDTAMYLCATSRDRGSRETQYFGPGTRLLVL.

The V and J genes are TRBV27 and TRBJ1-2; no firm D call. This CDR3 has 13 residues. The germline CDR1 and CDR2 sequences are MNHEY and SMNVEV (reference sequence). Trimming left V 3 bases short and J 2 bases short, with 7 bases between. The CDR3 region has the DNA TGTGCCAGCAGTTTGGCAGAAAACTATGGCTACACCTTC. Its protein product is CASSLAENYGYTF.

This clone was recorded once. This sequence joins TRBV25-1 and TRBJ2-5; D is unresolved. The germline CDR1 and CDR2 sequences are MGHDK and SYGVNS. Trimming left V 8 bases short and J 1 base short, with 11 bases between. This CDR3 spans 13 amino acids. The CDR3 reads CASARSPQETQYF. In DNA form, the CDR3 reads TGTGCCAGCGCTAGGTCGCCCCAAGAGACCCAGTACTTC.

This sequence joins TRBV25-1 and TRBJ1-5; the match to TRBD1 covers 8 bases. The CDR3 loop spans 14 amino acids. Germline-derived CDR1 and CDR2 are MGHDK and SYGVNS. Trimming cost V 6 bases and J 11 bases; bases outside gene matches: 12. CDR3 in DNA: TGTGCCAGCAGAGGGACAGGTGAACGTGGTACCCAGCATTTT. Protein: CASRGTGERGTQHF.

The table lists this clone with a count of one. The genes are TRBV5-6 and TRBJ1-1; possible D gene TRBD1, 5 bases. Trimming cost V 0 bases and J 5 bases, with 8 bases left between them. This CDR3 is built from 13 residues. Germline V gives CDR1 SGHDT, CDR2 YYEEEE. In DNA, the CDR3 is TGTGCCAGCAGCTTGGAGGGGCGGACTGAAGCTTTCTTT. This translates into CASSLEGRTEAFF.

This clone has just one count. CDR3 nucleotides: TGCGCCAGCAGTGAGGAGGGAGGGCCGTACAATGAGCAGTTCTTC. This sequence encodes CASSEEGGPYNEQFF. The chain has TRBV10-1 and TRBJ2-1; the match to TRBD2 covers 7 bases. CDR1 WNHNN and CDR2 SYGVQD come from the germline V gene (reference sequence). V lost 2 bases and J lost 4; bases outside the gene matches: 5. The CDR3 length is 15 residues.

The CDR3 loop is CASSALGAGGVAYNEQFF. The CDR3 DNA is TGTGCCAGCAGCGCCCTTGGGGCGGGAGGAGTCGCCTACAATGAGCAGTTCTTC. The genes are TRBV5-4 and TRBJ2-1; 8 bases line up with TRBD2. Germline-derived CDR1 and CDR2 are SGHNT and YYREEE (reference sequence). The CDR3 sequence is 18 residues long. V was clipped by 4 bases and J by 2 bases; unmatched bases: 14.

This chain uses TRBV7-3 with TRBJ2-3; the match to TRBD1 covers 8 bases. The ends lost 4 bases at V and 4 bases at J; junction bases unmatched: 4. Germline lookup yields CDR1 SGHTA and CDR2 FQGTGA. The CDR3 contains 14 residues. The CDR3 DNA reads as TGTGCCAGCAGCTCCGGACAGGGCTCAGATACGCAGTATTTT. It specifies CASSSGQGSDTQYF.

V gene TRBV30 combines with J gene TRBJ2-3; D not certain. Per the germline V gene, CDR1 is GTSNPN and CDR2 is SVGIG (reference sequence). V shed 0 bases and J shed 1 base, with 5 bases lying between them. This CDR3 is built from 13 residues. The CDR3 region is CAWSVSRTDTQYF. The CDR3, as DNA: TGTGCCTGGAGTGTATCTCGCACAGATACGCAGTATTTT.

The chain has TRBV18 and TRBJ2-5; D is unclear. The CDR3 is 12 residues long. Germline CDR1 and CDR2: KGHSH and LQKENI. V dropped 7 bases and J dropped 4 bases, with 10 bases sitting between them. DNA of the CDR3: TGTGCCAGCTACTCGGCAGGAGAGACCCAGTACTTC. Protein sequence: CASYSAGETQYF.

This clone was found once. This sequence joins TRBV7-9 and TRBJ2-5; the D is unclear. Trimming pared 5 bases from V and 2 bases from J, leaving 6 bases between. Germline loops: CDR1 SEHNR, CDR2 FQNEAQ (reference sequence). The CDR3 covers 12 residues. CDR3 amino acids: CASSPGQETQYF. The CDR3 coding sequence is TGTGCCAGCAGCCCAGGACAAGAGACCCAGTACTTC.

This clone was detected a few times. CDR3 region: CASSLRRVSQPQHF. In DNA form, the CDR3 reads TGTGCCAGCAGTTTACGCAGGGTATCTCAGCCCCAGCATTTT. The V call is TRBV28, the J call TRBJ1-5; D is perhaps TRBD1 (5 bases). CDR1 and CDR2 from the germline V gene are MDHEN and SYDVKM. The CDR3 consists of 14 residues. Trimming took off 2 bases at V and 6 bases at J, with 11 bases between the two ends.

The V call is TRBV4-1, the J call TRBJ1-3; no reliable D call. There are 16 residues in the CDR3. CDR1 is MGHRA and CDR2 is YSYEKL in the germline V gene. Trimming removed 0 bases at V and 4 bases at J, with 13 bases between. CDR3: CASSQDQRAGGNTIYF. The CDR3 DNA follows: TGCGCCAGCAGCCAAGATCAACGGGCGGGGGGAAACACCATATATTTT.

In nucleotides, the CDR3 is TGCGCCAGCAGCCAAGGACAGCTCACCGGGGAGCTGTTTTTT. It is translated as CASSQGQLTGELFF. The chain links TRBV4-1 to TRBJ2-2; tentative D call: TRBD1 (5 bases). Germline V lookup: CDR1 MGHRA, CDR2 YSYEKL. The CDR3 is made up of 14 amino acids. V was trimmed by 1 base and J by 4 bases, leaving 7 bases between them.

V is TRBV6-5 and J is TRBJ1-2; 11 bases line up with TRBD1. The CDR3 is made up of 16 amino acids. Germline trimming cut 4 bases from V and 3 bases from J; bases unmatched to any gene: 7. Germline CDR1 is MNHEY and CDR2 is SVGAGI. CDR3 loop: CASSLGTGGGDYGYTF. The CDR3 nucleotides are TGTGCCAGCAGTTTAGGGACAGGGGGAGGAGACTATGGCTACACCTTC.

V gene TRBV7-3 combines with J gene TRBJ1-1; tentatively, D is TRBD1 (5 bases). Germline V gene data show CDR1 as SGHTA and CDR2 as FQGTGA. CDR3 length equals 16 residues. The V end was cut by 6 bases, the J end by 3 bases, with 20 bases between. CDR3 region: CASSPIAGLRDTEAFF. The CDR3 DNA reads as TGTGCCAGCAGTCCAATTGCGGGGCTAAGGGACACTGAAGCTTTCTTT.

CDR3 coding DNA: TGTGCCAGCAGAGGACCGGGACAGGGTAGTCCGGGCTATGGCTACACCTTC. This sequence encodes CASRGPGQGSPGYGYTF. This chain connects TRBV27 to TRBJ1-2; 9 bases match TRBD1. The CDR3 is 17 residues long. In germline, CDR1 is MNHEY, CDR2 SMNVEV (reference sequence). V trimming: 6 bases; J trimming: 4 bases; junction bases outside the gene matches: 15.

This sequence joins TRBV9 and TRBJ2-2; 9 bases match TRBD1. The CDR3 contains 17 residues. Germline loops: CDR1 SGDLS, CDR2 YYNGEE. V shed 0 bases and J 4 bases; nucleotides not matched to a gene: 7. The chain's CDR3 is CASSVGGDRVATGELFF. In DNA form, the CDR3 reads TGTGCCAGCAGCGTAGGGGGGGACAGGGTGGCCACCGGGGAGCTGTTTTTT.

The chain has TRBV6-5 and TRBJ1-1, with 7 bases lining up with TRBD1. Germline lookup yields CDR1 MNHEY and CDR2 SVGAGI. This CDR3 is 14 amino acids long. After removal of 6 bases from V and 3 bases from J, the junction contained 7 bases not matched to a gene. The CDR3 protein is CASSRLTGDTEAFF. The CDR3 nucleotides read TGTGCCAGCAGCAGACTTACAGGGGACACTGAAGCTTTCTTT.

The chain employs TRBV6-5 and TRBJ2-3; D is unresolved. V lost 4 bases and J 2 bases, leaving 4 bases between the germline ends. The CDR3 sequence is 12 residues long. The germline V gene encodes CDR1 MNHEY and CDR2 SVGAGI. Written as DNA, the CDR3 is TGTGCCAGCAGTTCCAACACAGATACGCAGTATTTT. Encoded protein: CASSSNTDTQYF.

This chain uses TRBV5-6 with TRBJ2-7; TRBD2 aligns across 8 bases. Germline-derived CDR1 and CDR2 are SGHDT and YYEEEE. The length of the CDR3 is 15 residues. The V gene end was trimmed by 0 bases and the J gene end by 6 bases; junction bases not matched to a gene: 8. The CDR3: CASSLEVSGISEQYF. The CDR3 bases are TGTGCCAGCAGCTTGGAGGTTAGCGGGATCAGCGAGCAGTACTTC.

This clone was seen once. The rearrangement links TRBV10-3 to TRBJ1-1; no reliable D call. V lost 0 bases, J lost 7 bases, and 15 bases lay in between. Germline values: CDR1 ENHRY, CDR2 SYGVKD. CDR3 length: 15 amino acids. DNA for the CDR3: TGTGCCATCAGTGAGTCGATAGGTCGACGGGGTGAAGCTTTCTTT. The encoded protein is CAISESIGRRGEAFF.